One sample yielded the 21 T cell receptor beta chains listed below, sequenced in a study of blood T cell repertoires in COVID-19. Sequencing used immunoSEQ multiplex PCR; TCRdb keeps in-frame clones, though not all of them. Of 250,000 to 300,000 clones listed, approximately 87% are singletons. Sequencing was performed on peripheral blood. These receptors were taken from a woman in her twenties or thirties with COVID-19, enrolled during active disease.

This chain connects TRBV7-8 to TRBJ2-7; 10 bases align to TRBD1. The CDR3 runs to 15 residues. J gave up 2 bases and V 4 bases, and 5 bases lay outside the gene matches. CDR1 is SGHVS and CDR2 is FQNEAQ in the germline V gene. The CDR3 DNA reads TGTGCCAGCAGCTGGACGACAGGGGGCCCCTACGAGCAGTACTTC. It translates to CASSWTTGGPYEQYF.

V gene TRBV29-1 combines with J gene TRBJ2-1; 7 bases line up with TRBD2. V was pared by 7 bases and J by 9 bases, with 3 bases of the junction left unmatched. Germline lookup yields CDR1 SQVTM and CDR2 ANQGSEA. The length of the CDR3 is 10 residues. CDR3 DNA: TGCAGCGCTTCTAGCGGTGAGCAGTTCTTC. As protein: CSASSGEQFF.

The rearrangement joins TRBV7-2 to TRBJ2-6, with 7 nucleotides matching TRBD1. After removal of 7 bases from V and 7 bases from J, the junction contained 4 bases not matched to a gene. Germline V lookup: CDR1 SGHTA, CDR2 FQGNSA. The CDR3 contains 13 residues. The CDR3 DNA is TGTGCCAGCACTAGACAGGGAGCCAACGTCCTGACTTTC. Translating gives CASTRQGANVLTF.

This chain links TRBV4-1 with TRBJ1-5; 10 bases are a match to TRBD1. V was clipped by 2 bases and J by 4 bases; unmatched bases: 2. The CDR3 sequence is 15 residues long. The germline V gene encodes CDR1 MGHRA and CDR2 YSYEKL. CDR3 nucleotide sequence: TGCGCCAGCAGCCAATGGACAGGGGGTAATCAGCCCCAGCATTTT. Translation: CASSQWTGGNQPQHF.

The chain recombines TRBV5-4 with TRBJ2-5; D is possibly TRBD1 (5 bases). Trimming removed 1 base from V and 3 bases from J, with 7 bases in between. The CDR3 runs to 13 residues. Germline CDR1 is SGHNT and CDR2 is YYREEE (reference sequence). The CDR3 region is CASSLSTEETQYF. CDR3 DNA sequence: TGTGCCAGCAGCTTGTCGACAGAAGAGACCCAGTACTTC.

The chain uses TRBV29-1 and TRBJ1-2; D is unclear. This CDR3 region has 12 residues. V lost 7 bases and J lost 4, with 13 bases in between. CDR1 is SQVTM, CDR2 ANQGSEA, per germline. The CDR3 nucleotides read TGCAGCGCAAATCTAGAGGCCTATGGCTACACCTTC. This encodes CSANLEAYGYTF.

This chain connects TRBV5-1 to TRBJ1-4, with TRBD1 identical over 8 bases. CDR1 is SGHRS and CDR2 is YFSETQ in the germline V gene. J gave up 8 bases and V 1 base, and 4 bases lay outside the gene matches. There are 14 residues in the CDR3. CDR3 DNA sequence: TGCGCCAGCAGCTTGAGGACAGGGTTCGAAAAACTGTTTTTT. Protein sequence: CASSLRTGFEKLFF.

This clone was counted once. This chain uses TRBV12-3 or TRBV12-4 with TRBJ2-3; TRBD1 aligns across 8 bases. This CDR3 comprises 13 residues. With V trimmed by 5 bases and J by 6 bases, 4 bases remained unmatched. CDR3 DNA: TGTGCCAGCAGTGCGGACAGGGTGGATACGCAGTATTTT. Encoded protein: CASSADRVDTQYF.

This clone was seen once. The V and J genes are TRBV5-4 and TRBJ2-7; D is unresolved. The germline V gene has CDR1 SGHNT and CDR2 YYREEE (reference sequence). With 1 base removed from V and 5 bases from J, the gap between germline ends came to 7 bases. The CDR3 consists of 12 residues. In nucleotides, the CDR3 is TGTGCCAGCAGCTTGACTGACAACGAGCAGTACTTC. It specifies CASSLTDNEQYF.

The V gene is TRBV4-2, the J gene TRBJ1-4; tentatively, D is TRBD1 (5 bases). V was trimmed by 0 bases and J by 7 bases, leaving 12 bases between them. This CDR3 comprises 15 residues. CDR1 and CDR2 from the germline V gene are LGHNA and YNFKEQ. The CDR3 DNA reads as TGTGCCAGCAGCCAAGAGGGGCCCCTGGCTGAAAAACTGTTTTTT. Protein sequence: CASSQEGPLAEKLFF.

The chain couples TRBV18 to TRBJ2-7, with D possibly TRBD2 on 5 matching bases. The CDR3 is 13 residues long. V was trimmed by 5 bases and J by 5 bases, leaving 13 bases between them. The germline V gene encodes CDR1 KGHSH and CDR2 LQKENI. Here the CDR3 reads CASSSQRVNEQYF. As DNA, the CDR3 is TGTGCCAGCTCATCTCAGAGGGTAAACGAGCAGTACTTC.

The genes are TRBV6-5 and TRBJ2-7, with 8 bases aligning to TRBD2. Unmatched junction bases numbered 5, after V lost 4 bases and J lost 3 bases. Looked up from germline, CDR1 is MNHEY and CDR2 is SVGAGI. The CDR3 runs 14 residues. The CDR3: CASSSGTSFYEQYF. CDR3 sequence (DNA): TGTGCCAGCAGTTCCGGGACTAGTTTCTACGAGCAGTACTTC.

The chain couples TRBV11-2 to TRBJ2-5; tentative D call: TRBD1 (6 bases). V was cut by 1 base and J by 3 bases, with 12 bases left in between. The CDR3 runs 15 residues. Germline CDR1 and CDR2: SGHAT and FQNNGV. Here the CDR3 reads CASSLVQGRKETQYF. The CDR3 coding sequence is TGTGCCAGCAGCTTAGTACAGGGACGCAAAGAGACCCAGTACTTC. The full variable domain, in which reference TRBV11-2 and TRBJ2-5 provide the parts outside the CDR3, is EAGVAQSPRYKIIEKRQSVAFWCNPISGHATLYWYQQILGQGPKLLIQFQNNGVVDDSQLPKDRFSAERLKGVDSTLKIQPAKLEDSAVYLCASSLVQGRKETQYFGPGTRLLVL.

The chain couples TRBV1 to TRBJ2-1; the D segment call TRBD2 is taken from the table without a DNA check. TRBV1 represents a pseudogene. This CDR3 has 18 amino acids. The CDR3 sequence is CTSSQDRSGGARKNEQFF. CDR3 nucleotides: TGCACCAGCAGCCAAGACCGCAGCGGGGGGGCCAGGAAGAATGAGCAGTTCTTC.

This clone was found once. The chain is built from TRBV29-1 and TRBJ2-4; D is undetermined. Trimming shortened V by 4 bases and J by 1 base, and 5 bases separated the two germline ends. The CDR3 spans 12 residues. CDR1 SQVTM and CDR2 ANQGSEA come from the germline V gene. CDR3 loop: CSVGVAKNIQYF. DNA of the CDR3: TGCAGCGTTGGCGTTGCCAAAAACATTCAGTACTTC.

This clone came up once. The chain carries TRBV29-1 and TRBJ1-4, with D tentatively TRBD1 (5 bases). V shed 4 bases and J shed 8 bases, with 11 bases lying between them. The length of the CDR3 is 12 residues. CDR1 and CDR2 from the germline V gene are SQVTM and ANQGSEA. In DNA form, the CDR3 reads TGCAGCGTTGTAGGGGTGAGGGAAAAACTGTTTTTT. Protein sequence: CSVVGVREKLFF.

J is TRBJ1-2 and V is TRBV24-1, with 11 positions matching TRBD1. The CDR3 contains 15 residues. J was trimmed by 4 bases and V by 4 bases; bases with no gene match: 4. Per germline, CDR1 KGHDR and CDR2 SFDVKD. This chain's CDR3 is CATSDGTGGIYGYTF. The CDR3 coding sequence is TGTGCCACCAGTGACGGGACAGGGGGGATCTATGGCTACACCTTC.

This clone was detected only a few times. The V gene is TRBV9, the J gene TRBJ2-2; no reliable D call. This CDR3 contains 15 residues. Trimming cost V 1 base and J 7 bases, with 14 bases left between them. From germline, CDR1 is SGDLS and CDR2 YYNGEE. DNA for the CDR3: TGTGCCAGCAGCGTAAATGGGTACCCGGGCGGGGAGCTGTTTTTT. This gives the protein CASSVNGYPGGELFF.

J is TRBJ1-2 and V is TRBV27; 11 bases line up with TRBD1. The germline V gene encodes CDR1 MNHEY and CDR2 SMNVEV (reference sequence). The CDR3 totals 15 residues. V was pared by 3 bases and J by 8 bases, with 8 bases of the junction left unmatched. As DNA, the CDR3 is TGTGCCAGCAGTTTTGGGGGACAGGGGGGATTGGGCTACACCTTC. Amino acid sequence: CASSFGGQGGLGYTF.

The V gene is TRBV28, the J gene TRBJ2-7, with a possible D match to TRBD1 (6 bases). V gave up 3 bases and J gave up 3 bases, with 12 bases separating them. This CDR3 comprises 14 residues. Germline CDR1 is MDHEN and CDR2 is SYDVKM. In nucleotides, the CDR3 is TGTGCCAGCAGTTTCCCCTACAGGGACTACGAGCAGTACTTC. Its translation is CASSFPYRDYEQYF.

This clone showed up just once. The chain couples TRBV28 to TRBJ2-7, with TRBD1 matching over 10 bases. The CDR3 contains 15 residues. CDR1 and CDR2 from the germline V gene are MDHEN and SYDVKM. Unmatched junction bases numbered 4, after V lost 5 bases and J lost 0 bases. The CDR3 is CASSKRTGGSYEQYF. The CDR3 nucleotides are TGTGCCAGCAGTAAGAGGACAGGGGGCTCCTACGAGCAGTACTTC.